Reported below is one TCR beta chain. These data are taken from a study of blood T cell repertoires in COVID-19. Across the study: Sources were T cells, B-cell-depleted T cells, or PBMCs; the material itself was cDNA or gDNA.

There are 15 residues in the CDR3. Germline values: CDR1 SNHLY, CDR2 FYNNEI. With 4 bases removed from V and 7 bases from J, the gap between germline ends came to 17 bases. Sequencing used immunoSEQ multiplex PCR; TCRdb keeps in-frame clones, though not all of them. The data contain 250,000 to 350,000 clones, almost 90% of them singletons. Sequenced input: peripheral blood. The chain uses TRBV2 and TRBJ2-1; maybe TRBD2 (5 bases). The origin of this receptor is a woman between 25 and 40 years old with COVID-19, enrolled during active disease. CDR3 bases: TGTGCCAGCAGTGTTGAAGCGGACCTCTCTAATGAGCAGTTCTTC. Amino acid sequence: CASSVEADLSNEQFF. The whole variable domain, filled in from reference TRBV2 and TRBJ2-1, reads EPEVTQTPSHQVTQMGQEVILRCVPISNHLYFYWYRQILGQKVEFLVSFYNNEISEKSEIFDDQFSVERPDGSNFTLKIRSTKLEDSAMYFCASSVEADLSNEQFFGPGTRLTVL.